This is a list of T cell receptor beta chains from one sample in a study of Graves' ophthalmopathy and Graves' hyperthyroidism. TCRdb re-called the multiplex PCR reads with MiXCR, one entry per CDR3 protein. This sample has about 700,000 distinct CDR3 sequences, with around 40% found just once. Sequencing was carried out using peripheral blood. These receptors originate from an adult man with Graves' ophthalmopathy. Both conserved end residues are part of each CDR3. D genes are given only for firm matches. Part of the rows lack a size; the others show once, few, many or a class for expanded clones.

D gene | J gene | V gene | clone size | CDR3 protein | CDR3 DNA
. | TRBJ2-2 | TRBV9 | few | CASSAGGSGELFF | TGTGCCAGCAGCGCAGGGGGGTCCGGGGAGCTGTTTTTT
. | TRBJ1-3 | TRBV2 | many | CASRKDDGNTIYF | TGTGCCAGCAGAAAAGACGATGGAAACACCATATATTTT
TRBD1 | TRBJ2-7 | TRBV7-2 | . | CASRPGGDREKSYEQYF | TGTGCCAGCAGACCAGGGGGAGACAGGGAAAAATCCTACGAGCAGTACTTC
TRBD1 | TRBJ2-2 | TRBV12-3/TRBV12-4 | . | CASSFGQGQNTGELFF | TGTGCCAGCAGTTTCGGACAGGGGCAGAACACCGGGGAGCTGTTTTTT
. | TRBJ1-1 | TRBV20-1 | . | CSAGDRPTTAEAFF | TGCAGTGCCGGAGACAGGCCGACGACCGCTGAAGCTTTCTTT
. | TRBJ1-1 | TRBV7-8 | few | CASSLAAVGAEAFF | TGTGCCAGCAGCTTAGCGGCGGTGGGGGCTGAAGCTTTCTTT
. | TRBJ1-1 | TRBV10-2 | . | CASSTKQDTEAFF | TGTGCCAGCTCAACAAAACAGGACACTGAAGCTTTCTTT
TRBD1 | TRBJ2-3 | TRBV7-2 | . | CASSLTGVGDTQYF | TGTGCCAGCAGCTTGACAGGGGTGGGGGATACGCAGTATTTT
. | TRBJ1-6 | TRBV7-9 | few | CASSLGGGPLHF | TGTGCCAGCAGCTTAGGCGGGGGGCCCCTCCACTTT
. | TRBJ1-1 | TRBV7-2 | . | CASSSARGYGNTEAFF | TGTGCCAGTAGTAGCGCCCGAGGCTATGGGAACACTGAAGCTTTCTTT
TRBD2 | TRBJ2-7 | TRBV4-1 | . | CASSQAPTSGGEQYF | TGCGCCAGCAGCCAAGCACCGACTAGCGGGGGCGAGCAGTACTTC
. | TRBJ1-3 | TRBV14 | . | CASSQGPGGYF | TGTGCCAGCAGCCAAGGGCCCGGAGGATATTTT
TRBD1 | TRBJ2-7 | TRBV10-2 | once | CASSYLLRDSPYEQYF | TGTGCCAGCAGTTACCTATTACGGGACAGTCCCTACGAGCAGTACTTC
TRBD1 | TRBJ1-1 | TRBV9 | many | CASNRLTGGSEAFF | TGTGCCAGCAACCGCCTTACAGGGGGCTCTGAAGCTTTCTTT
. | TRBJ2-2 | TRBV2 | few | CASSEAGSINTGELFF | TGTGCCAGCAGTGAAGCGGGGAGTATAAACACCGGGGAGCTGTTTTTT
TRBD2 | TRBJ2-1 | TRBV7-3 | . | CASRETSGGGEQFF | TGTGCCAGCAGGGAGACTAGCGGGGGTGGAGAGCAGTTCTTC
. | TRBJ2-5 | TRBV9 | . | CASSLSTVQETQYF | TGTGCCAGCAGCTTATCTACCGTCCAAGAGACCCAGTACTTC
. | TRBJ1-1 | TRBV9 | . | CASSVDMSTEAFF | TGTGCCAGCAGCGTCGACATGAGCACTGAAGCTTTCTTT
TRBD1 | TRBJ2-6 | TRBV29-1 | once | CSVQTGIGANVLTF | TGCAGCGTTCAGACAGGGATTGGGGCCAACGTCCTGACTTTC
. | TRBJ1-1 | TRBV9 | few | CASSYSMSTNTEAFF | TGTGCCAGCAGTTACTCGATGAGCACGAACACTGAAGCTTTCTTT
TRBD2 | TRBJ2-5 | TRBV25-1 | . | CASSKREYQETQYF | TGTGCCAGCAGCAAGCGGGAGTACCAAGAGACCCAGTACTTC
. | TRBJ2-5 | TRBV7-9 | many | CASQGGQETQYF | TGTGCCAGCCAGGGTGGTCAAGAGACCCAGTACTTC
. | TRBJ2-2 | TRBV9 | . | CASSPRVAATGELFF | TGTGCCAGCAGCCCCAGGGTTGCGGCCACCGGGGAGCTGTTTTTT
TRBD1 | TRBJ2-5 | TRBV29-1 | . | CSVATGVETQYF | TGCAGCGTTGCAACAGGGGTCGAGACCCAGTACTTC
TRBD2 | TRBJ2-7 | TRBV24-1 | few | CATSDLLAGDPHEQYF | TGTGCCACCAGTGATTTGCTAGCGGGGGACCCCCACGAGCAGTACTTC
. | TRBJ1-2 | TRBV7-9 | few | CASTLTENYGYTF | TGTGCCAGCACCCTGACAGAGAACTATGGCTACACCTTC